This TCR beta chain was sequenced during a study of T-cell reconstitution after alpha-beta-depleted transplantation in children. Study results and limitations: Surviving thymic progenitors and recipient T cells were the source of high TCRbeta diversity at day 60 in some patients. In patients about two months after transplant, alpha-beta T cells reportedly arose from several hundred expanded graft clones. T-cell counts and diversity at one year following transplant were attributed mainly to newly produced T cells.

TCRbeta library construction was performed incorporating unique molecular identifiers. TCRdb used MiXCR to reprocess the PCR reads, holding one entry per CDR3 protein. Of 540,000 or so distinct CDR3 sequences listed, roughly 24% are singletons. With respect to this clonotype: Its antigen is unknown.

The TCR was taken from a boy in the first two years of life who had a stem cell transplant for acute myeloid leukemia, so the T cells may come from the graft donor. The material was PBMCs, mostly from graft donor cells, obtained 360 days after TCRalphabeta/CD19-depleted stem cell transplant.

The CDR3 sequence: CAISERGTLNNSPLHF. The CDR3 region has the DNA TGTGCCATCAGTGAGAGAGGGACTCTGAATAATTCACCCCTCCACTTT. The V and J genes are TRBV10-3 and TRBJ1-6; perhaps TRBD1 as D (5 bases). Trimming left V 2 bases short and J 5 bases short, with 13 bases between. CDR3 size: 16 residues. Germline V gives CDR1 ENHRY, CDR2 SYGVKD.